The T cell receptor (beta chain) under discussion was sequenced for a study of cytomegalovirus exposure and HLA in healthy donors. Study-level background: Samples from HLA-typed donors yielded about 86 million unique TCRs in an early data release.

The donors comprised healthy bone marrow donors. Study results and caveats: A few chains tied to CMV proved CMV antigen-specific in vitro.

With 60 Vbeta and 13 Jbeta primers, the PCR was carried out. Method: immunoSEQ multiplex PCR; TCRdb's copy keeps in-frame clones and lacks some. Of about 130,000 clones in the sample, almost 80% were seen once. Comment on this clone: Its antigen is currently unknown.

CDR1 is MNHEY and CDR2 is SVGAGI in the germline V gene. The CDR3 has 13 residues. Trimming took 11 bases from V and 4 from J, leaving 17 bases between them. The specimen was PBMCs. The sequence was obtained from a female donor in good health and CMV-seronegative. The chain joins TRBV6-5 to TRBJ1-1; D perhaps matches TRBD1 (5 bases). The CDR3, as DNA: TGTGCCCGCCCCGTCGGGGGGGGCACTGAAGCTTTCTTT. This gives the protein CARPVGGGTEAFF.